This T cell receptor (beta chain) stems from a study of cytomegalovirus exposure and HLA in healthy donors. Overall study: An earlier analysis found fewer than 140 million unique TCR beta sequences from about 190 million T cells. Study observations and caveats: An ancestry cluster, one associated with Asian ancestry, reportedly showed fewer N-insertions than the approximately 660-donor mean in a later analysis. TCR beta V- and J-gene trimming, according to a later analysis, was linked to a missense DCLRE1C variant.

PCR involved 60 Vbeta and 13 Jbeta primers. Measured with immunoSEQ multiplex PCR; TCRdb has only the in-frame clones, and not every one. The sample records about 190,000 clones, about 81% being singletons. This clone rates as medium-sized. What it recognizes is unknown. The source of this sequence is a man between 25 and 39 years old in good health and CMV-seropositive. The sequenced material came from PBMCs.

The CDR3 loop reads CASSYTAGVGYEQYF. CDR3 nucleotides: TGTGCCAGCAGTTATACGGCGGGAGTTGGGTACGAGCAGTACTTC. The V gene is TRBV6-6, the J gene TRBJ2-7; 7 nucleotides agree with TRBD2. Losses at the gene ends were 3 bases for V and 4 bases for J; bases not matched to a gene: 9. Germline CDR1 MNHNY, CDR2 SVGAGI (reference sequence). This CDR3 spans 15 amino acids.